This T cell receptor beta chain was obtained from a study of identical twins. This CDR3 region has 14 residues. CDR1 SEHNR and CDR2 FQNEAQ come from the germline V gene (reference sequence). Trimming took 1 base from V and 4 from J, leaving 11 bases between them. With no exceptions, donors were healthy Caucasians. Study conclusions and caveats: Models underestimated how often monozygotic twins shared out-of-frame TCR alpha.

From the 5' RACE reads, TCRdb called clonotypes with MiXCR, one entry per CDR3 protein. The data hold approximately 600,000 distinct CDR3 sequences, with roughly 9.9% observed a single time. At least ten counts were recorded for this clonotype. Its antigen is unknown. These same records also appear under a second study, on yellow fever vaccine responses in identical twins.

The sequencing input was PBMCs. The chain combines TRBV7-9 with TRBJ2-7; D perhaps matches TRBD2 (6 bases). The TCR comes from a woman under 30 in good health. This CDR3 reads CASSLVGGEYEQYF. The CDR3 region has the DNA TGTGCCAGCAGCTTAGTTGGAGGGGAGTACGAGCAGTACTTC.